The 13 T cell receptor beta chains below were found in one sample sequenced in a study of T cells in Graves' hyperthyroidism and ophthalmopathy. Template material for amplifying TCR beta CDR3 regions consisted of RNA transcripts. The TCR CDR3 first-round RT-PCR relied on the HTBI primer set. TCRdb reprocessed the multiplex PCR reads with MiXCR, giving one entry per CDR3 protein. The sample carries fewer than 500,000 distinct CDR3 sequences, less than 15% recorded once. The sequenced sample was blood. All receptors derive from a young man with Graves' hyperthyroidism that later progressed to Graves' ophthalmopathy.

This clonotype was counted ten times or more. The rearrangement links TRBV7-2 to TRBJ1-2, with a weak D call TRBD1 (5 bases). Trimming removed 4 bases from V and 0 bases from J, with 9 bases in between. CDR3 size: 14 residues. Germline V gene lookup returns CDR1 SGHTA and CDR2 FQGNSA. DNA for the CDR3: TGTGCCAGCAGCTCCGACAGTTCTAACTATGGCTACACCTTC. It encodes CASSSDSSNYGYTF.

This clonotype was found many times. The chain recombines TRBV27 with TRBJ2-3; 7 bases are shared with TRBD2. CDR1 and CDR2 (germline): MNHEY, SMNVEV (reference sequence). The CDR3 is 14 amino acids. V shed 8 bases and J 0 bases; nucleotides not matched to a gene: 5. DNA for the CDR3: TGTGCCAGCTCCAGCGGGGCCAGCACAGATACGCAGTATTTT. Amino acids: CASSSGASTDTQYF.

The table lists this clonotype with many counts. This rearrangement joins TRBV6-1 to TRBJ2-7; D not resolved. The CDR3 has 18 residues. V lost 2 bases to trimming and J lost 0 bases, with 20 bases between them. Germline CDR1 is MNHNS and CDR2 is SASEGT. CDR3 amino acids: CASSEQPQDVRSSYEQYF. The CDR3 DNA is TGTGCCAGCAGTGAACAACCGCAGGACGTAAGGAGCTCCTACGAGCAGTACTTC.

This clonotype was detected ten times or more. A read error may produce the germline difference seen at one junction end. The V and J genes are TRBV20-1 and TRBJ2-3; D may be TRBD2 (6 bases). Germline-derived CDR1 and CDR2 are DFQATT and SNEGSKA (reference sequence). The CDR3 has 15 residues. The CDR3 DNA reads TGCAGTGCTAGAGGGACGGAGGGAGACACACATACGCAGTATTTT. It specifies CSARGTEGDTHTQYF.

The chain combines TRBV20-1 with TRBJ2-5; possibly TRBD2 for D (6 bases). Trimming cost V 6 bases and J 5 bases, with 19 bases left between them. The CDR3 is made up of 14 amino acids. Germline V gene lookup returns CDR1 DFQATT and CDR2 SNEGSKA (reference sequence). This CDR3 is CSATSLASQETQYF. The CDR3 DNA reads TGCAGTGCCACTAGTCTAGCGTCCCAGGAGACCCAGTACTTC.

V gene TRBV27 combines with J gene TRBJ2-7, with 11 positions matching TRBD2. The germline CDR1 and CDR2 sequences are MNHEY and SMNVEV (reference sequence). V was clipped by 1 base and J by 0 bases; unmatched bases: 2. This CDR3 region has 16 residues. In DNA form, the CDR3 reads TGTGCCAGCAGTTTATTGGGGACTAGCGGCTCCTACGAGCAGTACTTC. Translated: CASSLLGTSGSYEQYF.

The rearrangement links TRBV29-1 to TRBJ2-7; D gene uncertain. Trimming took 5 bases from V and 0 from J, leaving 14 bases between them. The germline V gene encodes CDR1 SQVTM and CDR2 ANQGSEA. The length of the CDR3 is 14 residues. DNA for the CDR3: TGCAGCGTTTTAGTAGAACCGCCCTCCTACGAGCAGTACTTC. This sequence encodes CSVLVEPPSYEQYF.

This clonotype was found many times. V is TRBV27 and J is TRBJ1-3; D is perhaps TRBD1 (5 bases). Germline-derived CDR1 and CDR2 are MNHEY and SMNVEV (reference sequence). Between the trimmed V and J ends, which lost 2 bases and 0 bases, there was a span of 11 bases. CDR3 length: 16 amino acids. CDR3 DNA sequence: TGTGCCAGCAGTTTAAACAGGATGAGCTCTGGAAACACCATATATTTT. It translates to CASSLNRMSSGNTIYF.

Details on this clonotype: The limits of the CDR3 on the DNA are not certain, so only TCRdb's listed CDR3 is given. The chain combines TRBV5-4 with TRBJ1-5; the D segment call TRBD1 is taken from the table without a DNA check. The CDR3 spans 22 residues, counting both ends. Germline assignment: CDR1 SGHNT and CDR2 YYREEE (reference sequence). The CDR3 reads CASSFYICSAPQGWGSNQPQHF.

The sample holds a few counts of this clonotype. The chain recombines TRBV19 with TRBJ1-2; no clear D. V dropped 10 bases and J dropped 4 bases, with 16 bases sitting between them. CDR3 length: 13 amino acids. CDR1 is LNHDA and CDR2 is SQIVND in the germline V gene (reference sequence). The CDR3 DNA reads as TGTGCCACCTCCCCGACCACATTCTATGGCTACACCTTC. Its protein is CATSPTTFYGYTF.

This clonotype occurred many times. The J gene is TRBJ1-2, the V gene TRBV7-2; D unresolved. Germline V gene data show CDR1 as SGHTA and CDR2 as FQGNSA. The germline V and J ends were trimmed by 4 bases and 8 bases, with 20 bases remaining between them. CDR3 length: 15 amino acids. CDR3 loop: CASSSLPLDLWGYTF. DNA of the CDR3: TGTGCCAGCAGCTCTCTGCCCCTGGATCTATGGGGCTACACCTTC. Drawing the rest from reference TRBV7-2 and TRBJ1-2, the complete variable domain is GAGVSQSPSNKVTEKGKDVELRCDPISGHTALYWYRQSLGQGLEFLIYFQGNSAPDKSGLPSDRFSAERTGGSVSTLTIQRTQQEDSAVYLCASSSLPLDLWGYTFGSGTRLTVV.

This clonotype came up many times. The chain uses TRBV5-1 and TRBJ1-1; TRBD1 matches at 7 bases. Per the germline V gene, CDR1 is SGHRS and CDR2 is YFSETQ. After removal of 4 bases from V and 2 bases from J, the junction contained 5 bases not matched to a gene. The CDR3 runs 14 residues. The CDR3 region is CASSGGTANTEAFF. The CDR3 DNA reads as TGCGCCAGCAGCGGCGGGACAGCAAACACTGAAGCTTTCTTT.

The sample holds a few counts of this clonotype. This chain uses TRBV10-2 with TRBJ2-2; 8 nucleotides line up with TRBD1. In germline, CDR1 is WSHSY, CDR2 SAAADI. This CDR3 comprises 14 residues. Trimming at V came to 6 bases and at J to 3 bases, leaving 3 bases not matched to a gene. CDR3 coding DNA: TGCGCCAGCAGAAGACAGGGGTACACCGGGGAGCTGTTTTTT. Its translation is CASRRQGYTGELFF.